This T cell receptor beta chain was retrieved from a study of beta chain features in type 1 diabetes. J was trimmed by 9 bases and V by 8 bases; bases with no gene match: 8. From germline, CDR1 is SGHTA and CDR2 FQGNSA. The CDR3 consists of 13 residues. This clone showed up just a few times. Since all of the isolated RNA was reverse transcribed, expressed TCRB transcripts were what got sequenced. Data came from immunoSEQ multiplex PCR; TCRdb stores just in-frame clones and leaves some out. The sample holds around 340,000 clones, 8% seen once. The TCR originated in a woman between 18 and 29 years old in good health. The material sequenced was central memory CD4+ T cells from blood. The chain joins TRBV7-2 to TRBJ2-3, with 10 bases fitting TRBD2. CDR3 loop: CASRAGGLGTQYF. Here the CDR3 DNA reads TGTGCCAGCCGAGCGGGAGGGTTGGGGACGCAGTATTTT.